This T cell receptor beta chain was identified in a study of blood T cell repertoires in COVID-19. Study summary: Sample material is recorded as cDNA or gDNA derived from T cells, B-cell-depleted T cells, or PBMCs.

Some clones are missing from TCRdb's copy, which holds only in-frame ones; the method was immunoSEQ multiplex PCR. Of 350,000 to 550,000 clones listed, nearly 90% are singletons. Germline CDR1 and CDR2: SNHLY and FYNNEI. Germline trimming cut 3 bases from V and 9 bases from J; bases unmatched to any gene: 3. The CDR3 runs to 14 residues. This clone was counted between two and nine times. The sequenced material came from PBMCs or T cells enriched from blood (not recorded which). This sequence joins TRBV2 and TRBJ1-6, with 9 bases lining up with TRBD1. The clonotype comes from a woman under 30 with acute COVID-19. CDR3 region: CASSDPDRGSPLHF. The CDR3, as DNA: TGTGCCAGCAGTGATCCGGACAGGGGTTCACCCCTCCACTTT. Supplemented by reference TRBV2 and TRBJ1-6, the full variable domain reads EPEVTQTPSHQVTQMGQEVILRCVPISNHLYFYWYRQILGQKVEFLVSFYNNEISEKSEIFDDQFSVERPDGSNFTLKIRSTKLEDSAMYFCASSDPDRGSPLHFGNGTRLTVT.